This passage covers 22 T cell receptor beta chains from one sample sequenced in a study of control samples from healthy donors and cancer patients (dated by TCRdb to the early 2020s). Libraries came from the immunoSEQ multiplex PCR assay. Imported from immuneACCESS, the table was reduced by TCRdb to in-frame sequences with V and J called. These copies leave out some clones; in studies compared against another copy, an unresolved V gene accounts for under half, and the cause of the remainder is not known. The sample table lists a few hundred thousand clones, approximately 90% of them with a count of one. Of the sample, about 6.3% falls within the top ten clones. What was sequenced was PBMCs. The origin of the receptors is a man aged 35-49 years with head and neck cancer.

The chain has TRBV7-2 and TRBJ2-7; D call uncertain. Per germline, CDR1 SGHTA and CDR2 FQGNSA. The germline V and J ends were trimmed by 4 bases and 1 base, with 17 bases remaining between them. The CDR3 sequence is 16 residues long. The CDR3 sequence: CASSYEYGSWSYEQYF. In DNA form, the CDR3 reads TGTGCCAGCAGCTACGAATACGGGTCCTGGTCCTACGAGCAGTACTTC.

This chain joins TRBV12-3 or TRBV12-4 and TRBJ2-1; 9 positions agree with TRBD2. This CDR3 has 13 amino acids. J was trimmed by 9 bases and V by 11 bases; bases with no gene match: 11. In DNA form, the CDR3 reads TGTGCCTCCTGTGGGACTAGCTTTGGTGAGCAGTTCTTC. Protein: CASCGTSFGEQFF.

This clone was seen many times. This chain uses TRBV7-9 with TRBJ1-6; D unclear. Trimming left V 4 bases short and J 7 bases short, with 20 bases between. Germline CDR1 SEHNR, CDR2 FQNEAQ (reference sequence). The CDR3 is 17 residues long. Here the CDR3 reads CASSSHEYTGANSPLHF. In DNA form, the CDR3 reads TGTGCCAGCAGCTCCCACGAATATACTGGAGCCAATTCACCCCTCCACTTT. The full variable domain, rest sourced from reference TRBV7-9 and TRBJ1-6, is DTGVSQNPRHKITKRGQNVTFRCDPISEHNRLYWYRQTLGQGPEFLTYFQNEAQLEKSRLLSDRFSAERPKGSFSTLEIQRTEQGDSAMYLCASSSHEYTGANSPLHFGNGTRLTVT.

V and J are TRBV24-1 and TRBJ2-5; 7 bases align to TRBD1. This CDR3 comprises 14 residues. Germline V gene sequence: CDR1 KGHDR, CDR2 SFDVKD. Losses at the gene ends were 7 bases for V and 7 bases for J; bases not matched to a gene: 11. The CDR3 region is CATSVTGAGGTQYF. CDR3 in DNA: TGTGCCACCAGCGTAACAGGGGCCGGAGGGACCCAGTACTTC.

The V and J genes are TRBV11-2 and TRBJ2-7; D gene ambiguous. The V gene lost 1 base and the J gene lost 2 bases, with 6 bases spanning the gap. The CDR3 is made up of 13 amino acids. Germline V lookup: CDR1 SGHAT, CDR2 FQNNGV. The CDR3 protein is CASSLGLTYEQYF. The CDR3 region has the DNA TGTGCCAGCAGCTTAGGCCTTACCTACGAGCAGTACTTC.

This rearrangement joins TRBV27 to TRBJ1-5; D is uncertain. Germline CDR1 MNHEY, CDR2 SMNVEV (reference sequence). This CDR3 spans 13 amino acids. Between the trimmed V and J ends, which lost 6 bases and 4 bases, there was a span of 10 bases. The CDR3 DNA sequence: TGTGCCAGCAGCCCCCTTAGTAATCAGCCCCAGCATTTT. This translates into CASSPLSNQPQHF.

The genes are TRBV9 and TRBJ2-5, with D tentatively TRBD1 or TRBD2 (5 bases each). Germline V gene data show CDR1 as SGDLS and CDR2 as YYNGEE. Trimming removed 2 bases at V and 5 bases at J, with 13 bases between. CDR3 size: 14 residues. The CDR3 is CASSVGTVGETQYF. The CDR3 DNA reads TGTGCCAGCAGCGTGGGGACGGTGGGCGAGACCCAGTACTTC.

This chain joins TRBV30 and TRBJ1-2, with 11 bases aligning to TRBD1. Germline V gene data show CDR1 as GTSNPN and CDR2 as SVGIG (reference sequence). This CDR3 is 15 amino acids long. With 5 bases clipped from V and 4 bases from J, the junction kept 9 bases outside the gene matches. The CDR3 here is CAWDRGQGGAYGYTF. CDR3 nucleotide sequence: TGTGCCTGGGACCGGGGACAGGGGGGAGCCTATGGCTACACCTTC.

Here the CDR3 reads CASSPRQGARYEQYF. The CDR3 DNA is TGTGCCAGCAGCCCCCGACAGGGGGCACGGTACGAGCAGTACTTC. V usage is TRBV2 and J usage is TRBJ2-7; 10 bases line up with TRBD1. The trim removed 6 bases at V and 4 bases at J, leaving 9 bases unmatched. CDR1 SNHLY and CDR2 FYNNEI come from the germline V gene. The length of the CDR3 is 15 residues.

The chain is built from TRBV7-8 and TRBJ2-5; possibly TRBD2 for D (5 bases). Germline CDR1 is SGHVS and CDR2 is FQNEAQ. Trimming cost V 5 bases and J 2 bases, with 15 bases left between them. The CDR3 sequence is 15 residues long. CDR3 amino acids: CASSRAPGSQETQYF. The CDR3 DNA is TGTGCCAGCAGCCGAGCTCCGGGATCTCAAGAGACCCAGTACTTC.

The chain employs TRBV4-2 and TRBJ2-3, with 11 bases lining up with TRBD2. The CDR3 has 19 amino acids. Germline V gives CDR1 LGHNA, CDR2 YNFKEQ. The J segment lost 5 bases and the V segment lost 1 base, leaving 14 bases of the junction unmatched. The CDR3 region is CASSQARTTSGGPQDTQYF. DNA for the CDR3: TGTGCCAGCAGCCAAGCCCGCACAACTAGCGGGGGACCCCAAGATACGCAGTATTTT.

This sequence joins TRBV7-6 and TRBJ2-2, with D perhaps matching TRBD2 (7 bases). CDR3 length equals 17 residues. Trimming took 3 bases from V and 2 from J, leaving 16 bases between them. The germline CDR1 and CDR2 sequences are SGHVS and FNYEAQ. The CDR3 loop reads CASSFPLQGLNTGELFF. The CDR3, as DNA: TGTGCCAGCAGCTTTCCCCTACAGGGACTAAACACCGGGGAGCTGTTTTTT.

The rearrangement joins TRBV7-2 to TRBJ2-7, with D possibly TRBD2 on 5 matching bases. This CDR3 is 15 amino acids long. The germline V gene encodes CDR1 SGHTA and CDR2 FQGNSA. V gave up 4 bases and J gave up 1 base, with 14 bases separating them. CDR3 in DNA: TGTGCCAGCAGCTGGGGTTCCGAGGGTTCCTACGAGCAGTACTTC. Its translation: CASSWGSEGSYEQYF.

The chain is built from TRBV24-1 and TRBJ2-2; TRBD1 matches 8 bases. Germline CDR1 and CDR2: KGHDR and SFDVKD. CDR3 length equals 17 residues. V lost 2 bases to trimming and J lost 8 bases; unmatched junction nucleotides: 12. The CDR3 region is CATSDSGGQAYSGELFF. In nucleotides, the CDR3 is TGTGCCACCAGTGATTCTGGGGGACAGGCATACTCTGGGGAGCTGTTTTTT.

The chain carries TRBV12-3 or TRBV12-4 and TRBJ1-1, with D perhaps TRBD1 (6 bases). The V and J ends lost 6 bases and 10 bases respectively, with 18 bases between them. The CDR3 sequence is 13 residues long. CDR3 nucleotide sequence: TGTGCCAGCAGCTTAAACCAGGGGTACGGAGCTTTCTTT. Amino acids: CASSLNQGYGAFF.

This clone came up once. The chain couples TRBV5-1 to TRBJ2-5, with 9 bases fitting TRBD1. This CDR3 is 14 amino acids long. With 0 bases clipped from V and 4 bases from J, the junction kept 1 base outside the gene matches. Germline V CDR1 and CDR2: SGHRS, YFSETQ. As DNA, the CDR3 is TGCGCCAGCAGCTTGGGGACAGGGGTAGAGACCCAGTACTTC. Amino acid sequence: CASSLGTGVETQYF.

This chain joins TRBV24-1 and TRBJ2-2; the match to TRBD2 covers 7 bases. Per the germline V gene, CDR1 is KGHDR and CDR2 is SFDVKD. The CDR3 is 14 residues long. V was clipped by 10 bases and J by 1 base; unmatched bases: 5. CDR3 in amino acids: CATSGELNTGELFF. The CDR3 nucleotides read TGTGCCACGAGCGGGGAGTTGAACACCGGGGAGCTGTTTTTT.

V is TRBV9 and J is TRBJ2-2; a weak D match, TRBD1 (5 bases). The V gene's germline CDR1 is SGDLS and CDR2 YYNGEE. This CDR3 spans 16 amino acids. V lost 0 bases to trimming and J lost 6 bases, with 15 bases between them. This CDR3 reads CASSVEDTNAAGELFF. Here the CDR3 DNA reads TGTGCCAGCAGCGTAGAGGACACGAACGCCGCCGGGGAGCTGTTTTTT.

The chain uses TRBV30 and TRBJ1-6, with D possibly TRBD1 on 5 matching bases. The germline V gene has CDR1 GTSNPN and CDR2 SVGIG (reference sequence). V was trimmed by 3 bases and J by 18 bases, leaving 15 bases between them. The CDR3 has 11 residues. In DNA, the CDR3 is TGTGCCTGGAGAGAGGGGAGCCTTCACCACTTT. Its translation: CAWREGSLHHF.

This clone was detected only once. This chain connects TRBV10-2 to TRBJ2-1; perhaps TRBD2 as D (5 bases). The V and J ends lost 2 bases and 10 bases respectively, with 12 bases between them. The CDR3 is 13 amino acids. Germline CDR1 reads WSHSY; CDR2 reads SAAADI. The CDR3 reads CASSERTSWEQFF. CDR3 nucleotides: TGCGCCAGCAGTGAGCGCACTAGTTGGGAGCAGTTCTTC.

The chain combines TRBV19 with TRBJ1-2; possibly TRBD1 for D (6 bases). The CDR3 covers 15 residues. Between the trimmed V and J ends, which lost 5 bases and 4 bases, there was a span of 17 bases. The germline V gene has CDR1 LNHDA and CDR2 SQIVND (reference sequence). The CDR3 DNA reads as TGTGCCAGTAGTCCCCGGGGGCTTGGACCCTATGGCTACACCTTC. Translation: CASSPRGLGPYGYTF.

V gene TRBV10-2 combines with J gene TRBJ1-1, with 9 bases lining up with TRBD1. This CDR3 spans 17 amino acids. V lost 6 bases to trimming and J lost 6 bases; unmatched junction nucleotides: 17. The germline V gene has CDR1 WSHSY and CDR2 SAAADI. In nucleotides, the CDR3 is TGCGCCAGCAGCAGTGAATTCCTATACAGGGGGCAAGCTGAAGCTTTCTTT. Encoded protein: CASSSEFLYRGQAEAFF.